This is a list of T cell receptor beta chains from one sample in a study of blood T cell repertoires in COVID-19. The table came from immunoSEQ multiplex PCR; TCRdb's copy has only in-frame clones and leaves some out. The sample includes approximately 250,000 clones, around 88% of them seen just once. Input material: PBMCs or T cells enriched from blood (not recorded which). The receptor set was obtained from a woman in her 40s with acute COVID-19. Each CDR3 is given with its conserved first and last residue. The D gene is left open where the match is weak. Size is stated for part of the rows, as once, few or many counts, or as a class when the clone is expanded.

abundance	v_gene	j_gene	d_gene	CDR3nt	CDR3aa
.	TRBV4-1	TRBJ1-3	.	TGCGCCAGCAGCCGAGGTGTACTCTCCGGAAACACCATATATTTT	CASSRGVLSGNTIYF
.	TRBV7-3	TRBJ2-7	.	TGTGCCAGCAGCTCGCAACCCGGGATTCTCTACGAGCAGTACTTC	CASSSQPGILYEQYF
.	TRBV11-2	TRBJ2-5	TRBD2	TGTGCCAGCAGCCAGTCTAGCGGGGAGACCCCAGAGACCCAGTACTTC	CASSQSSGETPETQYF
once	TRBV5-5	TRBJ1-2	.	TGTGCCAGCAGCTTGGACAGATCTAACTATGGCTACACCTTC	CASSLDRSNYGYTF
once	TRBV27	TRBJ2-3	TRBD1	TGTGCCAGCAGTTTCTCCACGAGACAGGGCGTCGGCGATACGCAGTATTTT	CASSFSTRQGVGDTQYF
.	TRBV30	TRBJ1-1	.	TGTGCCTGGAAGGGGAATATGAACACTGAAGCTTTCTTT	CAWKGNMNTEAFF
.	TRBV2	TRBJ2-7	TRBD2	TGTGCCAGCAGAGCTAGCGGGAGCGGCTACGAGCAGTACTTC	CASRASGSGYEQYF
.	TRBV5-1	TRBJ2-2	TRBD1	TGCGCCAGCAGCTTGGAAGGCAGGGGGCACGGGGAGCTGTTTTTT	CASSLEGRGHGELFF
.	TRBV5-1	TRBJ2-3	TRBD2	TGCGCCAGCAGCTTCGGACTAGCGGGGATCACAGATACGCAGTATTTT	CASSFGLAGITDTQYF
.	TRBV7-2	TRBJ2-2	.	TGTGCCAGCAGCTCCGGACAGACGAACACCGGGGAGCTGTTTTTT	CASSSGQTNTGELFF
.	TRBV27	TRBJ1-2	TRBD1	TGTGCCAGCAGTTTTCGCGGACAGGGGATTGATGGCTACACCTTC	CASSFRGQGIDGYTF
once	TRBV7-2	TRBJ2-3	.	TGTGCCAGCAGCTTAGTAGGTGCGGGGACAGATACGCAGTATTTT	CASSLVGAGTDTQYF
.	TRBV24-1	TRBJ2-1	.	TGTGCCGTGGTAGCGAACTCCTACAATGAGCAGTTCTTC	CAVVANSYNEQFF
.	TRBV18	TRBJ1-2	.	TGTGCCAGCTCACCTGGAGAAAGGGGGTTCTATGGCTACACCTTC	CASSPGERGFYGYTF
.	TRBV18	TRBJ1-1	.	TGTGCCAGCTCACCAATCGAGACTGAAGCTTTCTTT	CASSPIETEAFF
.	TRBV7-9	TRBJ1-5	.	TGTGCCAGCAGCTTAGACGGGTACAATCAGCCCCAGCATTTT	CASSLDGYNQPQHF
.	TRBV2	TRBJ1-6	.	TGTGCCAGCAGTGCTCGAATCGGAGATTCACCCCTCCACTTT	CASSARIGDSPLHF
.	TRBV19	TRBJ1-2	TRBD1	TGTGCCAGCGAGGTCATGTGGGGACAGGGGACGGAAAATGGCTACACCTTC	CASEVMWGQGTENGYTF
.	TRBV5-1	TRBJ2-7	.	TGCGCCAGCAAGAGTAGCGCGACCTACGAGCAGTACTTC	CASKSSATYEQYF
.	TRBV11-2	TRBJ2-3	TRBD1	TGTGCCAGCAGCCTCGACAGGGCCCGCACAGATACGCAGTATTTT	CASSLDRARTDTQYF
.	TRBV11-2	TRBJ1-2	.	TGTGCCAGCAGCTTAGATGCCAGGCGTGGCTACACCTTC	CASSLDARRGYTF
.	TRBV5-1	TRBJ1-5	.	TGCGCCAGCAGCGAGGAGGGCAATCAGCCCCAGCATTTT	CASSEEGNQPQHF
.	TRBV5-1	TRBJ2-7	TRBD2	TGCGCCAGCAGCTTGGCCGCGGGGGGCTACGAGCAGTACTTC	CASSLAAGGYEQYF
.	TRBV4-3	TRBJ1-2	.	TGCGCCAGCAGCCAAGATATGCAGGCCGGGGGGTACTATGGCTACACCTTC	CASSQDMQAGGYYGYTF
.	TRBV7-8	TRBJ1-5	TRBD1	TGTGCCAGCAGCCGAGACGCAGGGGGTAGCAATCAGCCCCAGCATTTT	CASSRDAGGSNQPQHF
.	TRBV28	TRBJ2-2	.	TGTGCCAGCAGTTTATATACCCGTTCAGGGGCCGGGGAGCTGTTTTTT	CASSLYTRSGAGELFF
.	TRBV27	TRBJ2-3	.	TGTGCCAGCAGTTTATCGGGGGGGCGCCCAGATACGCAGTATTTT	CASSLSGGRPDTQYF
.	TRBV19	TRBJ1-3	.	TGTGCCAGTAGTATCTTCTCAGGGTCTGGAAACACCATATATTTT	CASSIFSGSGNTIYF
.	TRBV6-6	TRBJ1-5	.	TGTGCCAGCAGTTTCACAGCGGATAGCAATCAGCCCCAGCATTTT	CASSFTADSNQPQHF
many	TRBV2	TRBJ1-6	TRBD1	TGTGCCAGCAGTGGACAGGGGGATAATTCACCCCTCCACTTT	CASSGQGDNSPLHF
few	TRBV18	TRBJ2-7	TRBD2	TGTGCCAGCTCCGCTAGCGGGAGCTCCTACGAGCAGTACTTC	CASSASGSSYEQYF
.	TRBV7-3	TRBJ2-7	TRBD2	TGTGCCAGCAGCTTAGAAGCGGGGCCCTACGAGCAGTACTTC	CASSLEAGPYEQYF
.	TRBV2	TRBJ1-1	TRBD1	TGTGCCAGCAGGACCCAACAGGGGGGGGCTGAAGCTTTCTTT	CASRTQQGGAEAFF
.	TRBV10-3	TRBJ2-7	TRBD2	TGTGCCATCAGCCAGGGTCTACTAGCGGTGACTGCCTACGAGCAGTACTTC	CAISQGLLAVTAYEQYF
.	TRBV27	TRBJ2-1	TRBD2	TGTGCCAGCAGTTGGGGGGAGGGTCCCTCCTACAATGAGCAGTTCTTC	CASSWGEGPSYNEQFF
.	TRBV28	TRBJ1-2	.	TGTGCCAGCAGTTTGACTGCTAACTATGGCTACACCTTC	CASSLTANYGYTF
.	TRBV5-6	TRBJ2-1	.	TGTGCCAGCAGCTTGTTCGCAGCCTACAATGAGCAGTTCTTC	CASSLFAAYNEQFF
.	TRBV4-3	TRBJ2-3	TRBD2	TGCGCCAGCAGCCTAAACGGTCAGATTGGGGGAGGGCCGGGAGATACGCAGTATTTT	CASSLNGQIGGGPGDTQYF
.	TRBV12-3/TRBV12-4	TRBJ1-2	.	TGTGCCAGCAGTTTACAGGTCGACTATGGCTACACCTTC	CASSLQVDYGYTF
.	TRBV5-1	TRBJ1-3	.	TGCGCCAGCAGCTTGACGGCAGGGCAATCTGGAAACACCATATATTTT	CASSLTAGQSGNTIYF
once	TRBV18	TRBJ2-4	TRBD2	TGTGCCAGCTCACCACGACTAGCGGGAGTAATAGGAAACATTCAGTACTTC	CASSPRLAGVIGNIQYF
few	TRBV11-3	TRBJ1-1	.	TGTGCCAGCAGGGCAGAGAACACTGAAGCTTTCTTT	CASRAENTEAFF
.	TRBV14	TRBJ2-1	.	TGTGCCAGCAGCCAAAGGGGTTATGGCTCCTACAATGAGCAGTTCTTC	CASSQRGYGSYNEQFF
.	TRBV29-1	TRBJ1-2	TRBD1	TGCAGCGTCGAGGACAGGGGTTGGGGCTATGGCTACACCTTC	CSVEDRGWGYGYTF
.	TRBV30	TRBJ2-3	TRBD2	TGTGCCTGGAGTGCCGGGACTAGCGGAACAGATACGCAGTATTTT	CAWSAGTSGTDTQYF
.	TRBV19	TRBJ1-1	.	TGTGCCAGCGGGTTGAACACTGAAGCTTTCTTT	CASGLNTEAFF
.	TRBV27	TRBJ1-5	.	TGTGCCAGCAGCCTATTTGGTCAGCCCCAGCATTTT	CASSLFGQPQHF
.	TRBV24-1	TRBJ2-1	TRBD2	TGTGCCACCAGTGATCTGACTAGCGGAAACAACAATGAGCAGTTCTTC	CATSDLTSGNNNEQFF
.	TRBV30	TRBJ1-6	.	TGTGCCTGGAGCCTGGGCAGGGCATCACCCCTCCACTTT	CAWSLGRASPLHF
.	TRBV13	TRBJ2-1	.	TGTGCCAGCAGCGCCCCGGGTAGCGCGGGTGAGCAGTTCTTC	CASSAPGSAGEQFF
few	TRBV4-1	TRBJ2-7	.	TGCGCCAGCAGGCGGGACTGGGAAGGCGAGCAGTACTTC	CASRRDWEGEQYF
.	TRBV7-9	TRBJ2-7	.	TGTGCCAGCAGCCTGCGCACTAGCTCCGAGCAGTACTTC	CASSLRTSSEQYF
once	TRBV12-3/TRBV12-4	TRBJ1-1	.	TGTGCCAGCAGCATACAGGGGAACACTGAAGCTTTCTTT	CASSIQGNTEAFF
once	TRBV7-9	TRBJ2-1	.	TGTGCCAGCAGCTTAGGTGTAGCGGACAATGAGCAGTTCTTC	CASSLGVADNEQFF
.	TRBV27	TRBJ2-1	TRBD2	TGTGCCAGCAGTTCAGCGACTAGCGGGAGGGCCAAAGGGGTTGAGCAGTTCTTC	CASSSATSGRAKGVEQFF
.	TRBV28	TRBJ1-1	.	TGTGCCAGCAGTTTATCGTGGGGCGGGAACACTGAAGCTTTCTTT	CASSLSWGGNTEAFF
once	TRBV7-2	TRBJ1-1	TRBD1	TGTGCCGCCTTAGACAGGGGGACGACTGAAGCTTTCTTT	CAALDRGTTEAFF
.	TRBV29-1	TRBJ1-1	.	TGCAGCGTTGCCAGGGAGAACACTGAAGCTTTCTTT	CSVARENTEAFF
.	TRBV5-6	TRBJ2-1	.	TGTGCCAGCACCCCGACAGGCTCCTACAATGAGCAGTTCTTC	CASTPTGSYNEQFF
.	TRBV2	TRBJ1-3	TRBD1	TGTGCCAGCAGTTCTAACAGGGGTCCTTACTCTGGAAACACCATATATTTT	CASSSNRGPYSGNTIYF